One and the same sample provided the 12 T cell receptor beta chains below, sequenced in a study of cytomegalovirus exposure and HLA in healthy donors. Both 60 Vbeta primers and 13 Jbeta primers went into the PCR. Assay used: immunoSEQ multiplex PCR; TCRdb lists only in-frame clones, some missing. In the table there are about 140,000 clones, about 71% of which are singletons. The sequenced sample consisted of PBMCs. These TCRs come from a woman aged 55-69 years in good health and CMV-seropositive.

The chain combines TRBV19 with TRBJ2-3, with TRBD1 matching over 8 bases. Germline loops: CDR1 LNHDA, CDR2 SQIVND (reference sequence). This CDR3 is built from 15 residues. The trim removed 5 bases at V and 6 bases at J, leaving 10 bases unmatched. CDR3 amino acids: CASSSPGGAGDTQYF. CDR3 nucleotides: TGTGCCAGTAGTTCCCCAGGGGGCGCAGGGGATACGCAGTATTTT.

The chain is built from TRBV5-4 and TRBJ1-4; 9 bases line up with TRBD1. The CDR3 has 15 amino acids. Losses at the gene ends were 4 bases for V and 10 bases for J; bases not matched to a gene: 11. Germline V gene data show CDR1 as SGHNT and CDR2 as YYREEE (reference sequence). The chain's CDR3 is CASSQSGQGPPKLFF. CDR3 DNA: TGTGCCAGCAGCCAATCGGGACAGGGTCCCCCAAAACTGTTTTTT.

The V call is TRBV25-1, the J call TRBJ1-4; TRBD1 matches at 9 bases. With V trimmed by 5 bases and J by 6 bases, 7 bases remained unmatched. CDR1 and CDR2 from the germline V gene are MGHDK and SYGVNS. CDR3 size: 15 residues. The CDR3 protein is CASSLSGDRDEKLFF. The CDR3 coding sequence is TGTGCCAGCAGTTTATCAGGGGACAGGGATGAAAAACTGTTTTTT.

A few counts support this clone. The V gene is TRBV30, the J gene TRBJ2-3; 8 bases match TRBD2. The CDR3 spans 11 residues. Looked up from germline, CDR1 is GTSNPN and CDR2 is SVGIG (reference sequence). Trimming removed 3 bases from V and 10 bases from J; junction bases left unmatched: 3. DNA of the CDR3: TGTGCCTGGAGGGCGGGGGGCCCGCAGTATTTT. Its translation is CAWRAGGPQYF.

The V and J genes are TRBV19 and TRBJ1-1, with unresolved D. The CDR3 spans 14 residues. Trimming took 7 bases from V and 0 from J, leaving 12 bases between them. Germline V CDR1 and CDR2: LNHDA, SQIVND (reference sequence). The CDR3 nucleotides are TGTGCCAGTAAAAACCGGGAGATGAACACTGAAGCTTTCTTT. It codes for CASKNREMNTEAFF.

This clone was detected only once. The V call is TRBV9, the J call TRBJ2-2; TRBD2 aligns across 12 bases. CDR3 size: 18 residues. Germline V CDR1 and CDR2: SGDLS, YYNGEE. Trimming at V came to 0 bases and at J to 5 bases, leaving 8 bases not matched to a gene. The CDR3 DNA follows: TGTGCCAGCAGCGTAGGCTCGTCTAGCGGGAGGGGAACCGGGGAGCTGTTTTTT. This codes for CASSVGSSSGRGTGELFF.

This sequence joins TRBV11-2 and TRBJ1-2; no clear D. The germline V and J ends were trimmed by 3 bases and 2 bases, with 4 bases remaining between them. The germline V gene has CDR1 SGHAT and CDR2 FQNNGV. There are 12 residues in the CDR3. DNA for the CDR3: TGTGCCAGCAGCTTCTCCAACTATGGCTACACCTTC. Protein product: CASSFSNYGYTF.

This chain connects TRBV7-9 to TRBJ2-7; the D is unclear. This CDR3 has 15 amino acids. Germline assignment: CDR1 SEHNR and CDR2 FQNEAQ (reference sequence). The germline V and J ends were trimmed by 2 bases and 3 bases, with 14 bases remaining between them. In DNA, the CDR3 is TGTGCCAGCAGCTTAATCGGCGGTCGGCACTACGAGCAGTACTTC. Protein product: CASSLIGGRHYEQYF.

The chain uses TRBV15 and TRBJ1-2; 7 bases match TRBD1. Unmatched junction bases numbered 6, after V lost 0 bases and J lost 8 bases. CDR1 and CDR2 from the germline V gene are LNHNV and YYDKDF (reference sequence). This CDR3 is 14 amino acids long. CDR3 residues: CATSRDTNRGGYTF. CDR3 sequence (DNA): TGTGCCACCAGCAGAGATACAAACAGGGGAGGCTACACCTTC.

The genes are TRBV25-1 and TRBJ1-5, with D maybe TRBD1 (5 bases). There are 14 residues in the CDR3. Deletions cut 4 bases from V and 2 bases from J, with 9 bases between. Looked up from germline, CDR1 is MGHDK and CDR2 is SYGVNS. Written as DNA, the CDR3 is TGTGCCAGCAGTGTCGAAGGGGGCAATCAGCCCCAGCATTTT. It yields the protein CASSVEGGNQPQHF.

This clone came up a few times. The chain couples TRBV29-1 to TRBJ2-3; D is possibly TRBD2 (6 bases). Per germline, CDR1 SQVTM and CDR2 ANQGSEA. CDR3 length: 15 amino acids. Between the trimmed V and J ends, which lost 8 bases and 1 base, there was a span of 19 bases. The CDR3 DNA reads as TGCAGCTTCCGACAGAGGGGCGGGGGCACAGATACGCAGTATTTT. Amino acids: CSFRQRGGGTDTQYF.

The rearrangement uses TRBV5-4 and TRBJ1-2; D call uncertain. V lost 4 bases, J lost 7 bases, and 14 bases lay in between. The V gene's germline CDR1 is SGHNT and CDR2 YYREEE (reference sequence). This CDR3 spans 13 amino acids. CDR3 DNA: TGTGCCAGCAGCCCCCGGGTGTTCTCTGGCTACACCTTC. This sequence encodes CASSPRVFSGYTF.